These 22 T cell receptor beta chains were all obtained from the same sample, sequenced in a study of metastatic and nonmetastatic thyroid tumors. No treatment had been given to any patient before thyroid surgery. TCRdb used MiXCR to call clones anew from the PCR reads. The sample has around 26,000 clones; more than 20% are singletons. Sequencing input: adjacent normal tissue. Receptors were obtained from a female donor with papillary thyroid cancer or a benign thyroid nodule (not recorded which). Some clones in this sample may be carry-over from other donors' samples.

By its share, this clone is medium-sized (0.01 to 0.1%). The genes are TRBV10-3 and TRBJ2-7; the match to TRBD2 covers 13 bases. Looked up from germline, CDR1 is ENHRY and CDR2 is SYGVKD. Germline trimming cut 10 bases from V and 3 bases from J; bases unmatched to any gene: 9. There are 15 residues in the CDR3. The CDR3 loop is CATQGWTSGGYEQYF. The DNA for the CDR3 is TGTGCCACACAGGGATGGACTAGCGGGGGCTACGAGCAGTACTTC.

CDR3 in amino acids: CSARGVGNEQFF. CDR3 coding DNA: TGCAGTGCTAGGGGGGTGGGGAATGAGCAGTTCTTC. The chain uses TRBV20-1 and TRBJ2-1; either TRBD1 or TRBD2 may supply D (5 bases each). Deletions cut 3 bases from V and 7 bases from J, with 10 bases between. The CDR3 is 12 residues long. The germline CDR1 and CDR2 sequences are DFQATT and SNEGSKA (reference sequence).

This clone was seen many times. V usage is TRBV24-1 and J usage is TRBJ2-3; the match to TRBD2 covers 7 bases. The CDR3 consists of 13 residues. V was clipped by 7 bases and J by 10 bases; unmatched bases: 10. Germline-derived CDR1 and CDR2 are KGHDR and SFDVKD. CDR3 protein: CATSSLGRESQYF. The CDR3 bases are TGTGCCACCAGCTCCTTGGGGCGGGAGTCGCAGTATTTT.

Many counts were recorded for this clone. This chain connects TRBV2 to TRBJ2-3; 10 nucleotides align to TRBD2. Germline values: CDR1 SNHLY, CDR2 FYNNEI. J gave up 2 bases and V 6 bases, and 5 bases lay outside the gene matches. The CDR3 runs 15 residues. This chain's CDR3 is CASSGLAETTDTQYF. Written as DNA, the CDR3 is TGTGCCAGCAGCGGACTAGCGGAGACCACAGATACGCAGTATTTT.

By sample fraction, this clone is medium-sized (0.01 to 0.1%). This chain links TRBV19 with TRBJ1-3; D gene ambiguous. Per the germline V gene, CDR1 is LNHDA and CDR2 is SQIVND (reference sequence). This CDR3 is built from 13 residues. Trimming removed 5 bases at V and 2 bases at J, with 7 bases between. CDR3 region: CASSLAAGNTIYF. The CDR3 coding sequence is TGTGCCAGTAGTCTGGCAGCTGGAAACACCATATATTTT.

This clone was seen many times. V usage is TRBV7-9 and J usage is TRBJ2-4, with D hard to call. There are 14 residues in the CDR3. Germline-derived CDR1 and CDR2 are SEHNR and FQNEAQ (reference sequence). Trimming removed 5 bases at V and 5 bases at J, with 13 bases between. This chain's CDR3 is CASSPGADQNIQYF. In DNA form, the CDR3 reads TGTGCCAGCAGCCCCGGCGCAGACCAAAACATTCAGTACTTC.

The chain has TRBV19 and TRBJ2-7; D is possibly TRBD1 (5 bases). The CDR3 loop spans 14 amino acids. The V end was cut by 7 bases, the J end by 3 bases, with 16 bases between. Germline V lookup: CDR1 LNHDA, CDR2 SQIVND (reference sequence). The CDR3 reads CASITMKDSYEQYF. The CDR3 bases are TGTGCCAGTATTACCATGAAAGACAGCTACGAGCAGTACTTC.

This clone was seen ten or more times. The V call is TRBV28, the J call TRBJ2-3; tentatively, D is TRBD1 or TRBD2 (6 bases each). The CDR3 runs to 18 residues. Looked up from germline, CDR1 is MDHEN and CDR2 is SYDVKM. V dropped 6 bases and J dropped 0 bases, with 22 bases sitting between them. The CDR3 sequence is CASSPWTARGTSTDTQYF. The CDR3, as DNA: TGTGCCAGCAGCCCATGGACAGCACGGGGGACTAGCACAGATACGCAGTATTTT.

The genes are TRBV28 and TRBJ1-2; 9 positions agree with TRBD1. Looked up from germline, CDR1 is MDHEN and CDR2 is SYDVKM. J lost 8 bases, V lost 4 bases, and 8 bases had no gene match. The CDR3 runs to 14 residues. The CDR3 region is CASSYRGRFWGYTF. The DNA for the CDR3 is TGTGCCAGCAGTTACAGGGGGCGATTTTGGGGCTACACCTTC.

On this clone itself: A read error may produce the germline difference seen at one junction end. Other DNA sequences from this sample encode an identical CDR3 as well. The genes are TRBV7-3 and TRBJ2-2; D gene unclear. The CDR3 contains 12 residues. Germline lookup yields CDR1 SGHTA and CDR2 FQGTGA. The CDR3 reads CASTPGPGELFF. In DNA form, the CDR3 reads TGTGCCAGCACCCCAGGTCCCGGTGAGCTGTTTTTT.

The CDR3 is CASSLPAGGPWSADTQYF. Here the CDR3 DNA reads TGTGCCAGCAGCTTACCCGCGGGAGGGCCGTGGTCTGCCGATACGCAGTATTTT. This chain joins TRBV12-1 and TRBJ2-3; the D call in the table, TRBD2, was not verified against the DNA. TRBV12-1 represents a pseudogene. There are 18 residues in the CDR3.

By share, this clone counts as medium-sized (0.01 to 0.1%). The chain combines TRBV27 with TRBJ2-7; D is perhaps TRBD1 (5 bases). The CDR3 has 13 amino acids. Deletions cut 6 bases from V and 3 bases from J, with 12 bases between. Germline V gene data show CDR1 as MNHEY and CDR2 as SMNVEV (reference sequence). The DNA for the CDR3 is TGTGCCAGCAGGGGGCGCACAGACTACGAGCAGTACTTC. Translation: CASRGRTDYEQYF.

This clone was recorded only once. Compared with germline, one end of the junction differs, possibly owing to a read error. The sample has other DNA sequences that encode this CDR3 too. The chain has TRBV10-3 and TRBJ2-1, with D possibly TRBD1 on 7 matching bases. CDR1 and CDR2 (germline): ENHRY, SYGVKD. The length of the CDR3 is 18 residues. DNA of the CDR3: TGTGCCATAAGTGAGGCCGCGACCTCAGGAGCCAGGGGGGATGAGCAGTTCTTC. As protein: CAISEAATSGARGDEQFF.

This clone was observed once. The gene calls are TRBV20-1 and TRBJ2-1; 11 bases map to TRBD2. V shed 3 bases and J 8 bases; nucleotides not matched to a gene: 12. The length of the CDR3 is 16 residues. CDR1 and CDR2 from the germline V gene are DFQATT and SNEGSKA (reference sequence). Here the CDR3 reads CSARPRTSGSSYEQFF. As DNA, the CDR3 is TGCAGTGCTAGGCCACGAACTAGCGGGAGTTCTTATGAGCAGTTCTTC.

This clone appeared many times. The CDR3 DNA sequence: TGTGCCAGCAACCTCCGAGGGGACAGGGAGCAGTTCTTC. This sequence encodes CASNLRGDREQFF. The chain couples TRBV9 to TRBJ2-1, with TRBD1 matching over 8 bases. Germline V gene sequence: CDR1 SGDLS, CDR2 YYNGEE. The CDR3 contains 13 residues. V gave up 6 bases and J gave up 10 bases; unmatched junction bases: 9.

At least ten counts were recorded for this clone. The rearrangement uses TRBV5-4 and TRBJ2-7; the match to TRBD1 covers 8 bases. The CDR3 sequence is 14 residues long. The V segment lost 0 bases and the J segment 7 bases; nucleotides outside the gene matches: 6. CDR1 is SGHNT, CDR2 YYREEE, per germline (reference sequence). CDR3 protein: CASSLDRGIWEQYF. The CDR3 region has the DNA TGTGCCAGCAGCTTGGACAGGGGGATTTGGGAGCAGTACTTC. Filled out from reference TRBV5-4 and TRBJ2-7, the complete variable domain reads ETGVTQSPTHLIKTRGQQVTLRCSSQSGHNTVSWYQQALGQGPQFIFQYYREEENGRGNFPPRFSGLQFPNYSSELNVNALELDDSALYLCASSLDRGIWEQYFGPGTRLTVT.

This clone was observed a handful of times. One end of the junction does not line up with germline, which may come from a read error. Other DNA sequences from this sample encode an identical CDR3 as well. CDR3 sequence: CASSLGVREQYF. The CDR3 DNA reads as TGTGCCAGCAGTTTAGGTGTCCGCGAGCAGTACTTT. The chain couples TRBV28 to TRBJ2-7; the D is unclear. CDR3 length: 12 amino acids. Germline CDR1 is MDHEN and CDR2 is SYDVKM. Based on the CDR3 plus reference TRBV28 and TRBJ2-7, the full variable domain is DVKVTQSSRYLVKRTGEKVFLECVQDMDHENMFWYRQDPGLGLRLIYFSYDVKMKEKGDIPEGYSVSREKKERFSLILESASTNQTSMYLCASSLGVREQYFGPGTRLTVT.

This clone was seen repeatedly, ten times or more. V usage is TRBV11-1 and J usage is TRBJ1-1; D ambiguous. In germline, CDR1 is SGHAT, CDR2 FQDESV (reference sequence). This CDR3 has 12 amino acids. The V and J ends lost 1 base and 11 bases respectively, with 11 bases between them. CDR3 loop: CASSLEVDKAFF. CDR3 bases: TGTGCCAGCAGCTTAGAAGTAGATAAGGCTTTCTTT.

About this clone: Germline is not matched at one junction end, which may reflect a read error. The chain couples TRBV5-1 to TRBJ1-6; the D is unclear. The CDR3 totals 17 residues. Germline lookup yields CDR1 SGHRS and CDR2 YFSETQ. The CDR3 bases are TGCGCCAGCATCTTGAGGTCTGTGGGGAGAGCTAATTCACCCTTCCACTTT. This sequence encodes CASILRSVGRANSPFHF.

This clone was seen repeatedly, ten times or more. The chain employs TRBV4-1 and TRBJ2-7; 9 nucleotides match TRBD2. The CDR3 contains 15 residues. CDR1 MGHRA and CDR2 YSYEKL come from the germline V gene. The junction had 3 bases not matched to a gene; V was cut back by 3 bases and J by 0 bases. CDR3 sequence: CASSHQTSGSYEQYF. CDR3 coding DNA: TGCGCCAGCAGCCACCAGACTAGCGGCTCCTACGAGCAGTACTTC.

This clone was seen repeatedly, ten times or more. In the same sample, other DNA sequences code for this CDR3. The chain combines TRBV20-1 with TRBJ1-2, with 9 bases aligning to TRBD1. Trimming took 5 bases from V and 3 from J; bases not matched to a gene: 4. Per the germline V gene, CDR1 is DFQATT and CDR2 is SNEGSKA (reference sequence). This CDR3 spans 13 amino acids. The CDR3 nucleotides read TGCAGTGCTCCGCGACAGGGGGACTATGGCTACACCTTC. Residues: CSAPRQGDYGYTF.

This clone was seen repeatedly, ten times or more. Other DNA sequences within the sample encode an identical CDR3. The chain links TRBV24-1 to TRBJ1-2; no firm D call. Trimming shortened V by 5 bases and J by 8 bases, and 14 bases separated the two germline ends. Germline CDR1 and CDR2: KGHDR and SFDVKD. The CDR3 spans 13 residues. The CDR3 protein is CATSAGRTYGYTF. In DNA form, the CDR3 reads TGTGCCACCAGTGCCGGGCGGACCTACGGCTACACCTTC.